Listed below are T cell receptor beta chains from one sample, sequenced in a study of blood T cell dynamics during melanoma immunotherapy. Sequenced by immunoSEQ multiplex PCR; TCRdb stores in-frame clones only, minus some. The table records 15,000 to 20,000 clones, approximately 93% of them present only once. The specimen comprised blood, sampled from a patient treated with checkpoint blockade. The source is a human donor with melanoma. The CDR3 runs from the conserved cysteine through the conserved F or W. D genes are given only for firm matches. A row's size may be missing; if present it is once, few, many or a size class.

D gene	clone size	V gene	J gene	CDR3 DNA	CDR3 protein
TRBD1	-	TRBV7-2	TRBJ1-5	TGTGCCAGCAGCTTAGATTCGGGACAGAGTCATCAGCCCCAGCATTTT	CASSLDSGQSHQPQHF
-	-	TRBV7-2	TRBJ2-7	TGTGCCAGCAGCTTTCTGTCCTACGAGCAGTACTTC	CASSFLSYEQYF
-	-	TRBV20-1	TRBJ2-3	TGCAGTGCCGGCTTGGTAGATACGCAGTATTTT	CSAGLVDTQYF
-	-	TRBV19	TRBJ1-3	TGTGCCAGTACCACGGGCAGCAGCTCTGGAAACACCATATATTTT	CASTTGSSSGNTIYF
-	-	TRBV2	TRBJ1-3	TGTGCCAGCACTGTGGAGGGGGCTGGAAACACCATATATTTT	CASTVEGAGNTIYF
-	-	TRBV19	TRBJ1-5	TGTGCCAGTAAACGGAAGGAGGGCAATCAGCCCCAGCATTTT	CASKRKEGNQPQHF
-	-	TRBV18	TRBJ1-5	TGTGCCAGCTCGACAGAGACAGGTTTCAGCAATCAGCCCCAGCATTTT	CASSTETGFSNQPQHF
TRBD1	-	TRBV16	TRBJ2-7	TGTGCCAGCAGCATACGTCCGGACAGGGCATCCGAGCAGTACTTC	CASSIRPDRASEQYF
-	-	TRBV6-6	TRBJ1-1	TGTGCCAGCAGAAGGGAAGGGTACACTGAAGCTTTCTTT	CASRREGYTEAFF
TRBD2	-	TRBV5-1	TRBJ2-1	TGCGCCAGCAGCCTGGGACTAGCGGGAGGGCCTCTTTCTGACAATGAGCAGTTCTTC	CASSLGLAGGPLSDNEQFF
-	-	TRBV30	TRBJ2-7	TGTGCCTGGGCCGACAGCTACGAGCAGTACTTC	CAWADSYEQYF
-	-	TRBV19	TRBJ2-7	TGTGCCAGTAGTATAGATGACTTGGGGGGCGAGCAGTACTTC	CASSIDDLGGEQYF
TRBD2	-	TRBV4-2	TRBJ2-3	TGTGCCAGCAGCCAAATCCAGCGGGGGTTCACAGATACGCAGTATTTT	CASSQIQRGFTDTQYF
-	-	TRBV25-1	TRBJ2-3	TGTGCCAGCACCCCCCCGGGGTACACAGATACGCAGTATTTT	CASTPPGYTDTQYF
-	-	TRBV11-2	TRBJ2-7	TGTGCCAGCAGCTTAGCGGGACCCGCCTACGAGCAGTACTTC	CASSLAGPAYEQYF
-	-	TRBV5-5	TRBJ2-1	TGTGCCAGCAGCTTGGAGGTGCCTGGTGAGCAGTTCTTC	CASSLEVPGEQFF
-	once	TRBV18	TRBJ1-2	TGTGCCAGCCAACCGGAGGGAGGAAACTATGGCTACACCTTC	CASQPEGGNYGYTF
-	-	TRBV4-1	TRBJ2-5	TGCGCCAGCAGCCGCACGCAGAGGGAGACCCAGTACTTC	CASSRTQRETQYF
-	once	TRBV6-6	TRBJ2-6	TGTGCCAGCACCCTAGGCCCCGGGGCCAACGTCCTGACTTTC	CASTLGPGANVLTF
TRBD1	-	TRBV5-1	TRBJ2-5	TGCGCCAGCAGCCCAGACCCGACAGGGAGAGAGACCCAGTACTTC	CASSPDPTGRETQYF
-	-	TRBV10-3	TRBJ2-2	TGTGCCATCAGGGGTGGAGAGGAGCTGTTTTTT	CAIRGGEELFF
-	-	TRBV7-2	TRBJ2-3	TGTGCCAGCAGCTTAGATCTAAGAGCAGATACGCAGTATTTT	CASSLDLRADTQYF
TRBD1	-	TRBV7-3	TRBJ1-6	TGTGCCAGCAGCTTAATACCTCCGGTAGGGGGCGCTTATTCACCCCTCCACTTT	CASSLIPPVGGAYSPLHF
-	-	TRBV19	TRBJ1-1	TGTGCCAGTAGTCTCCATGACACTGAAGCTTTCTTT	CASSLHDTEAFF
TRBD1	-	TRBV19	TRBJ1-2	TGTGCCAGTAGTGCGGACAGGGGAGGAAGCTCAGAATCTAACTATGGCTACACCTTC	CASSADRGGSSESNYGYTF
TRBD1	-	TRBV5-4	TRBJ2-2	TGTGCCACCCGACAGGGGGCCTTGAACACCGGGGAGCTGTTTTTT	CATRQGALNTGELFF
-	-	TRBV5-4	TRBJ2-7	TGTGCCAGCAGCTTTTGCGTCTTCTACGAGCAGTACTTC	CASSFCVFYEQYF
-	few	TRBV4-1	TRBJ2-7	TGCGCCAGCAGCCAAGAGGTAGCGGTTCCGACCTACGAGCAGTACTTC	CASSQEVAVPTYEQYF
-	-	TRBV6-5	TRBJ1-5	TGTGCCAGCAGCCCGGGACAATATAGCAATCAGCCCCAGCATTTT	CASSPGQYSNQPQHF
TRBD1	-	TRBV11-2	TRBJ1-1	TGTGCCAGCAGCCTCCCTCAAGACAGGGTACTGAACACTGAAGCTTTCTTT	CASSLPQDRVLNTEAFF
-	-	TRBV11-2	TRBJ2-5	TGTGCCAGCAGCCTAGGACGATCCGGGTACCAAGAGACCCAGTACTTC	CASSLGRSGYQETQYF
-	-	TRBV18	TRBJ1-3	TGTGCCAGCTCACTCGCGACTGAATCTGGAAACACCATATATTTT	CASSLATESGNTIYF
-	-	TRBV5-1	TRBJ2-7	TGCGCCAGCAGCTCGGGGGCGGGCTACGAGCAGTACTTC	CASSSGAGYEQYF
-	-	TRBV7-6	TRBJ2-1	TGTGCCAGCAGCTTGACTGGGGGCGGGTACAATGAGCAGTTCTTC	CASSLTGGGYNEQFF
-	-	TRBV7-2	TRBJ2-1	TGTGCCAGCAGCTCCCCACGGGCAGGGCCCTACAATGAGCAGTTCTTC	CASSSPRAGPYNEQFF
TRBD1	-	TRBV28	TRBJ1-2	TGTGCCAGCATTAGGGACAGGGGTAGGTATGGCTACACCTTC	CASIRDRGRYGYTF
TRBD1	-	TRBV9	TRBJ2-1	TGTGCCAGCAGCGTCGGACAGGGGCATGAGCAGTTCTTC	CASSVGQGHEQFF
TRBD1	-	TRBV11-2	TRBJ2-2	TGTGCCAGCAGCCCGGACAGGGGGCGTACCGGGGAGCTGTTTTTT	CASSPDRGRTGELFF
TRBD2	-	TRBV12-5	TRBJ2-5	TGTGCTAGTGGTTTGGGCCCTCTACTAGCGGGTGGTCGGGAGACCCAGTACTTC	CASGLGPLLAGGRETQYF
-	-	TRBV5-1	TRBJ2-3	TGCGCCAGCAGCATGAACCGGGGGTTTCTGGTAACAGATACGCAGTATTTT	CASSMNRGFLVTDTQYF
-	-	TRBV30	TRBJ2-5	TGTGCCTGTCGATGGGAAGAGACCCAGTACTTC	CACRWEETQYF
TRBD1	-	TRBV5-6	TRBJ2-5	TGTGCCAGCAGCATCCGGACAGGGGTCTTCCTCTCCCAGTACTTC	CASSIRTGVFLSQYF
-	-	TRBV2	TRBJ1-1	TGTGCCAGCAATTCCCGGGGTAGTGAAGCTTTCTTT	CASNSRGSEAFF
TRBD1	-	TRBV4-1	TRBJ1-2	TGCGCCAGCAGCCAAGACACAGGGGCAGGGTATGGCTACACCTTC	CASSQDTGAGYGYTF
TRBD1	once	TRBV4-2	TRBJ1-5	TGTGCCAGCAGCCAAGCCGGGACAGGGGGTCAGCCCCAGCATTTT	CASSQAGTGGQPQHF
-	-	TRBV5-6	TRBJ2-3	TGTGCCAGCAGCTTAGGACCTATTCAGTATTTT	CASSLGPIQYF
TRBD1	-	TRBV5-4	TRBJ2-5	TGTGCCAGCAGCTTGCTAGGACAGGGCCAAGAGACCCAGTACTTC	CASSLLGQGQETQYF